The rows below give T cell receptor beta chains drawn from one sample of a study of cytomegalovirus exposure and HLA in healthy donors. Repertoires were generated with immunoSEQ multiplex PCR, while TCRdb's copy carries only in-frame clones and drops some. The data show under 150,000 clones, with 78% seen just once and about 1.6% held by the top ten. The sequenced material came from PBMCs. The receptors stem from a woman aged 18-35 years in good health and CMV-seronegative. Both conserved end residues are part of each CDR3. Fields, in order: D gene, J gene, V gene, clone size, CDR3 protein, CDR3 DNA. The D gene is left open where the match is weak. Clone sizes are given selectively: once, few, many, or a class where the clone is expanded.

NA TRBJ2-5 TRBV18 NA CASSPITGSRQETQYF TGTGCCAGCTCCCCGATAACAGGGTCTCGGCAAGAGACCCAGTACTTC
NA TRBJ2-5 TRBV7-8 NA CASSSALYYQETQYF TGTGCCAGCAGTTCAGCACTATATTACCAAGAGACCCAGTACTTC
NA TRBJ1-5 TRBV6-5 NA CASSRGANQPQHF TGTGCCAGCAGCCGCGGGGCTAATCAGCCCCAGCATTTT
NA TRBJ1-2 TRBV29-1 NA CSVVAGWGGYTF TGCAGCGTTGTGGCGGGATGGGGTGGCTACACCTTC
TRBD2 TRBJ2-1 TRBV18 once CASSPPSGRSHEQFF TGTGCCAGCTCACCCCCTAGCGGCCGGAGCCATGAGCAGTTCTTC
TRBD1 TRBJ2-3 TRBV5-1 NA CASSLLGQGDTQYF TGCGCCAGCAGCTTGTTAGGACAGGGAGATACGCAGTATTTT
TRBD1 TRBJ1-2 TRBV6-1 NA CASSAWTGNGYTF TGTGCCAGCAGTGCCTGGACAGGGAATGGCTACACCTTC
NA TRBJ2-1 TRBV10-2 NA CASTQYNEQFF TGCGCCAGCACGCAGTACAATGAGCAGTTCTTC
TRBD1 TRBJ2-7 TRBV11-2 NA CASRPADRDYEQYF TGTGCCAGCAGGCCAGCTGACAGGGACTACGAGCAGTACTTC
TRBD1 TRBJ1-1 TRBV6-1 once CATSTGAWTEAFF TGTGCCACTTCGACAGGGGCATGGACTGAAGCTTTCTTT
NA TRBJ2-1 TRBV6-5 NA CASSYGAAAREQFF TGTGCCAGCAGTTACGGGGCGGCGGCAAGGGAGCAGTTCTTC
NA TRBJ2-7 TRBV21-1 NA CATPWFRDRLYEQYF TGTGCCACTCCATGGTTCCGGGACAGGTTATACGAGCAGTACTTC
TRBD1 TRBJ1-2 TRBV27 NA CASGSGTAIYGYTF TGTGCCAGCGGGTCCGGGACAGCGATCTATGGCTACACCTTC
NA TRBJ1-1 TRBV19 NA CASTKTGGGVTEAFF TGTGCCAGTACCAAAACGGGAGGAGGGGTCACTGAAGCTTTCTTT
TRBD1 TRBJ2-3 TRBV12-5 NA CASGLPSGGQGADTQYF TGTGCTAGTGGTTTGCCCTCAGGGGGACAGGGAGCAGATACGCAGTATTTT
TRBD1 TRBJ1-4 TRBV4-1 once CASSQDQTGRTTTNEKLFF TGCGCCAGCAGCCAAGATCAGACAGGGCGGACAACAACTAATGAAAAACTGTTTTTT
TRBD1 TRBJ1-2 TRBV5-4 once CASSADRVGGYTF TGTGCCAGCAGCGCAGACAGGGTAGGTGGCTACACCTTC
TRBD1 TRBJ2-1 TRBV5-1 NA CASSLGTGEYNEQFF TGCGCCAGCAGCTTAGGGACAGGGGAGTACAATGAGCAGTTCTTC
TRBD1 TRBJ2-1 TRBV6-6 few CASSYSLGQGANEQFF TGTGCCAGCAGTTACTCCTTGGGACAGGGGGCCAATGAGCAGTTCTTC
NA TRBJ2-3 TRBV29-1 once CSVGGDWRADTQYF TGCAGCGTTGGGGGGGATTGGCGGGCAGATACGCAGTATTTT
TRBD2 TRBJ2-1 TRBV14 NA CASSQSGRWNEQFF TGTGCCAGCAGCCAAAGCGGGAGGTGGAATGAGCAGTTCTTC
NA TRBJ2-7 TRBV7-9 NA CASSASSAYSYEQYF TGTGCCAGCAGCGCCTCTAGCGCTTATTCCTACGAGCAGTACTTC
NA TRBJ1-4 TRBV10-3 NA CAISELPGISVDNEKLFF TGTGCCATCAGTGAGTTACCAGGGATATCAGTTGATAATGAAAAACTGTTTTTT
NA TRBJ1-4 TRBV5-1 few CASSLDETPEKLFF TGCGCCAGCAGCTTGGACGAGACACCCGAAAAACTGTTTTTT
NA TRBJ2-7 TRBV7-6 NA CASSRAQGYEQYF TGTGCCAGCAGCCGAGCGCAGGGGTACGAGCAGTACTTC
NA TRBJ2-4 TRBV2 NA CASNKGVGGGDIQYF TGTGCCAGCAACAAAGGTGTAGGAGGCGGGGACATTCAGTACTTC
NA TRBJ2-7 TRBV13 NA CASSLERSREQYF TGTGCCAGCAGCTTAGAGAGGTCTCGGGAGCAGTACTTC
NA TRBJ2-1 TRBV28 NA CASSPHQQANEQFF TGTGCCAGCAGTCCCCATCAACAGGCAAATGAGCAGTTCTTC
TRBD2 TRBJ2-7 TRBV29-1 NA CSVAGLANPSYEQYF TGCAGCGTTGCGGGACTAGCGAACCCTTCCTACGAGCAGTACTTC